This T cell receptor beta chain emerged from a study of T cell responses to AZD1222 COVID-19 vaccine. Study results and caveats: At study baseline, merely five or six AZD1222 recipients were seropositive.

The CDR3 is 13 residues long. Trimming removed 3 bases from V and 4 bases from J, with 9 bases in between. Note on this clone: Its antigen is not identified.

Assay used: immunoSEQ multiplex PCR; TCRdb lists only in-frame clones, some missing. The sample comprises 95,000 to 150,000 clones, more than 85% of which are singletons, and less than 6% rests with the top ten. This clonotype was sampled from an adult who received the AZD1222 COVID-19 vaccine. The V and J genes are TRBV12-3 or TRBV12-4 and TRBJ1-1, with D hard to call. Sample: peripheral blood, taken 28 days after the second AZD1222 dose. This chain's CDR3 is CASSFSLSTEAFF. The CDR3 DNA follows: TGTGCCAGCAGTTTTTCACTGAGCACTGAAGCTTTCTTT.